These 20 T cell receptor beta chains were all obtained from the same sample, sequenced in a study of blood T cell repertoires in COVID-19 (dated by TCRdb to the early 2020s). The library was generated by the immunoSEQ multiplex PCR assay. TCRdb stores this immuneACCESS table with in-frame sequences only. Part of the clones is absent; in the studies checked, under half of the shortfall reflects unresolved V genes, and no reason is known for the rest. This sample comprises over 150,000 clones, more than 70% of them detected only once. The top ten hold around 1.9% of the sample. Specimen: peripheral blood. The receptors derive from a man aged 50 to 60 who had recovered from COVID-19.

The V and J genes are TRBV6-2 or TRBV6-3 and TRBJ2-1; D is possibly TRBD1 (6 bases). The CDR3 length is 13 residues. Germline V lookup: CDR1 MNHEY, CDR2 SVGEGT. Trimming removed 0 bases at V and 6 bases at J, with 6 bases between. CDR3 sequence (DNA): TGTGCCAGCAGTTACTCGACAGGCAATGAGCAGTTCTTC. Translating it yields CASSYSTGNEQFF.

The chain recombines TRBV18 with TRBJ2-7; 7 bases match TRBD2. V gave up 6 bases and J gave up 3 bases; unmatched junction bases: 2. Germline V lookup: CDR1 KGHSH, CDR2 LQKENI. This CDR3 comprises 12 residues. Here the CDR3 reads CASSGGYYEQYF. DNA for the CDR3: TGTGCCAGCTCCGGGGGGTACTACGAGCAGTACTTC.

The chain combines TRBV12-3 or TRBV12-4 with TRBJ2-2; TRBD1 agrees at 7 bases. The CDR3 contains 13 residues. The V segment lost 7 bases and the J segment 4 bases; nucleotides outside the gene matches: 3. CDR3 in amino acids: CASNPGGTGELFF. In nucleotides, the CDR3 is TGTGCCAGCAATCCAGGGGGCACCGGGGAGCTGTTTTTT.

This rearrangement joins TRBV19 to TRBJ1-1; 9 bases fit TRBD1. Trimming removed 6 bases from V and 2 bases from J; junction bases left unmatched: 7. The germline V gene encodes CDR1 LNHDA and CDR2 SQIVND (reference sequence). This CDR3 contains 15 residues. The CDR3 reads CASRQGATDNTEAFF. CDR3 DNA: TGTGCCAGTAGACAGGGGGCCACTGACAACACTGAAGCTTTCTTT.

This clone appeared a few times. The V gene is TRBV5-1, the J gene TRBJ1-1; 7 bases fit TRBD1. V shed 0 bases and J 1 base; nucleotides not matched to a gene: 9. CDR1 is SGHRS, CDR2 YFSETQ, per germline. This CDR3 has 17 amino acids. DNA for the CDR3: TGCGCCAGCAGCTTGGAAATGTCATGGACAGGGAACACTGAAGCTTTCTTT. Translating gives CASSLEMSWTGNTEAFF.

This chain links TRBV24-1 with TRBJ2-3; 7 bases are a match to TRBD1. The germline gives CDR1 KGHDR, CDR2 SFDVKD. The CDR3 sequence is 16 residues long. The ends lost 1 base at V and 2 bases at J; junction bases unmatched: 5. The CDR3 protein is CATSDFLQGTTDTQYF. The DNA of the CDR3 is TGTGCCACCAGTGATTTTTTACAGGGGACCACAGATACGCAGTATTTT.

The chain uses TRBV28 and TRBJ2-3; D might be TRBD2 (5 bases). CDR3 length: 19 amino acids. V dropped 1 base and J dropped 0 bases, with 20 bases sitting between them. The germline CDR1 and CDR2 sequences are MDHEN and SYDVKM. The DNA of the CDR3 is TGTGCCAGCAGTTTATTCGGCAGACCGGGATACAGTAGCACAGATACGCAGTATTTT. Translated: CASSLFGRPGYSSTDTQYF.

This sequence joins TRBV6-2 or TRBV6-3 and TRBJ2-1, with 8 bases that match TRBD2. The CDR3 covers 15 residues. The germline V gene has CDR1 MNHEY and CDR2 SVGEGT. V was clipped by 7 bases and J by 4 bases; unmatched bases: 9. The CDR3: CASTPLAGLYNEQFF. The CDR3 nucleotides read TGTGCCAGCACCCCCCTAGCGGGCCTATACAATGAGCAGTTCTTC.

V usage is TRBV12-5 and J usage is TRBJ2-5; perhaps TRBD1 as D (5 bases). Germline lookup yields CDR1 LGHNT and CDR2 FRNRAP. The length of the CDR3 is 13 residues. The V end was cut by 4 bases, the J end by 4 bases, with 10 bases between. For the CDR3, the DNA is TGTGCTAGTGGTTCAGGGTCCCCAGAGACCCAGTACTTC. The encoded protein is CASGSGSPETQYF.

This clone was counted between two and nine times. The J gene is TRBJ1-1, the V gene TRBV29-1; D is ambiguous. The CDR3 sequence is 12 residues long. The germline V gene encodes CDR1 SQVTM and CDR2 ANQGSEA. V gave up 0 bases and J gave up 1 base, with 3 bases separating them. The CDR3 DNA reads TGCAGCGTTGAAGACGGGAACACTGAAGCTTTCTTT. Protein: CSVEDGNTEAFF.

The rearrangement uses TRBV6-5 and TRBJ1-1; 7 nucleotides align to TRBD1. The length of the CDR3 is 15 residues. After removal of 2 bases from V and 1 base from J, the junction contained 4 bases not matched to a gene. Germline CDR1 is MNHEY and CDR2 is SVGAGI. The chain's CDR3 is CASSYPGQANTEAFF. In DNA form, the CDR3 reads TGTGCCAGCAGTTACCCCGGACAGGCGAACACTGAAGCTTTCTTT.

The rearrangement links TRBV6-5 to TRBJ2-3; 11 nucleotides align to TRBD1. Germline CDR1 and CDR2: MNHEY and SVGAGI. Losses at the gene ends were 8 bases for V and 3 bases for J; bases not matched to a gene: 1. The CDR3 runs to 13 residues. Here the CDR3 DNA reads TGTGCCAGCGGGGACAGGGGGACAGATACGCAGTATTTT. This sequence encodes CASGDRGTDTQYF.

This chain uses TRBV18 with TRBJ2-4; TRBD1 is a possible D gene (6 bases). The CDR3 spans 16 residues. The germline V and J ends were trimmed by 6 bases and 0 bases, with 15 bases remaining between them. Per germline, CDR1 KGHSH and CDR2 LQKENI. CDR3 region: CASSLGQGLAKNIQYF. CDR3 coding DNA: TGTGCCAGCTCCCTCGGTCAGGGGCTAGCCAAAAACATTCAGTACTTC.

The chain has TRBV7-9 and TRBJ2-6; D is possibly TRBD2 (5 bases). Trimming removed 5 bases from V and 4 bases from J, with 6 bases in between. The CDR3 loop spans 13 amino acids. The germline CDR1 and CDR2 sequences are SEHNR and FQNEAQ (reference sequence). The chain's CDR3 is CASSPGGANVLTF. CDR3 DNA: TGTGCCAGCAGCCCGGGGGGGGCCAACGTCCTGACTTTC.

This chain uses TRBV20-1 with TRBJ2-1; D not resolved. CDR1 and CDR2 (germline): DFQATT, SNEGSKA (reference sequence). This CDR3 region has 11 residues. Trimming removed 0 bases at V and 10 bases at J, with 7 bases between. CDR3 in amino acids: CSARDQTEQFF. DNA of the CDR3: TGCAGTGCTAGAGATCAGACAGAGCAGTTCTTC.

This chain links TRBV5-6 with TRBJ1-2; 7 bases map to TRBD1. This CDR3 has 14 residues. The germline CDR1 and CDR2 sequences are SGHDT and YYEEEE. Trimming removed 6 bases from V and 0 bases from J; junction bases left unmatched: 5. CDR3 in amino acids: CASTETGTNYGYTF. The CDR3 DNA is TGTGCCAGCACCGAGACAGGGACTAACTATGGCTACACCTTC.

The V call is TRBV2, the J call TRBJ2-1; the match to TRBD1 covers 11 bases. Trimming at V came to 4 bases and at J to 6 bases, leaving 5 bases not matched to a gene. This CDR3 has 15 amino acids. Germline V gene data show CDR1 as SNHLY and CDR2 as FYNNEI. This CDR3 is CASSGRTGGLNEQFF. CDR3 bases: TGTGCCAGCAGTGGACGGACAGGGGGCCTCAATGAGCAGTTCTTC.

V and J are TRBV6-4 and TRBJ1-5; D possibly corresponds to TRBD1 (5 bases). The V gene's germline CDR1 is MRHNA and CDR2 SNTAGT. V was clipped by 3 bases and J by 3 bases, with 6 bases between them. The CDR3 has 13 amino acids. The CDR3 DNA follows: TGTGCCAGCAGTGAGGGACTCAATCAGCCCCAGCATTTT. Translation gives CASSEGLNQPQHF.

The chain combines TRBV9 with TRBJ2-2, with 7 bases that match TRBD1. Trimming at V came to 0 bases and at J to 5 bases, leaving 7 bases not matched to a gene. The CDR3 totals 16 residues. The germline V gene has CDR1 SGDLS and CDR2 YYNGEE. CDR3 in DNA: TGTGCCAGCAGCGTAGGACAGGGAGTGGGGACCGGGGAGCTGTTTTTT. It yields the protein CASSVGQGVGTGELFF.

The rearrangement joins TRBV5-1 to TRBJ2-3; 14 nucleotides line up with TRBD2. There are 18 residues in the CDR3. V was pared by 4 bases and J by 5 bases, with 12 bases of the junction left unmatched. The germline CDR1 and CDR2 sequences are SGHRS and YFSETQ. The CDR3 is CASSPPAGLAGEIDTQYF. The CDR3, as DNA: TGCGCCAGCAGCCCCCCTGCGGGACTAGCGGGAGAAATAGATACGCAGTATTTT.